This T cell receptor (beta chain) was captured in a study of blood T cell repertoires in COVID-19. As for the study in general: The study drew acute and convalescent COVID-19 samples from the United States, Italy and Spain.

The V and J ends lost 8 bases and 4 bases respectively, with 20 bases between them. Germline V gene sequence: CDR1 LGHDT, CDR2 YNNKEL (reference sequence). The CDR3 is made up of 16 amino acids. Original data processing: Estimation of nucleated cell counts relied on the amplification of reference gene primers. Method: immunoSEQ multiplex PCR; TCRdb's copy keeps in-frame clones and lacks some. Clone size and V and J calls were adopted from that table, with D and trimming inferred from the DNA. The table records 200,000 to 250,000 clones, approximately 81% of them present only once. J is TRBJ2-2 and V is TRBV3-1 (or the pseudogene TRBV3-2); a possible D gene is TRBD2 (5 bases). The clonotype originates from a woman of 80 years or more with active or convalescent COVID-19. Material for sequencing was peripheral blood. The CDR3: CASAGCVHQSTGELFF. For the CDR3, the DNA is TGTGCCAGCGCGGGCTGCGTACACCAGAGCACCGGGGAGCTGTTTTTT.